This T cell receptor (beta chain) emerged from a study of blood T cells in healthy people across ages. This clonotype was observed a single time. Its cognate antigen is unknown. Study-wide points: Age advanced and TCR beta diversity per million T cells fell, roughly linearly. There were more naive CD4+ cells and higher diversity in long-lived donors than in aged donors. Across samples, TCR beta diversity tracked strongly with naive T cell percentage.

Samples each yielded at least 5 micrograms of total RNA. Germline-derived CDR1 and CDR2 are SGHRS and YFSETQ. The CDR3 runs to 13 residues. The V end was cut by 0 bases, the J end by 7 bases, with 7 bases between. A second roughly 6 to 11 cycle PCR used barcoded and J-beta primers. Via MiXCR, TCRdb re-called the 5' RACE reads, giving one row per CDR3 protein. The table shows hundreds of thousands of distinct CDR3 sequences, with about 61% occurring only once. This chain joins TRBV5-1 and TRBJ2-2; tentatively, D is TRBD2 (6 bases). What was sequenced was blood. The receptor was derived from a man aged 40-49 years in good health. CDR3 sequence (DNA): TGCGCCAGCAGCTTGGAGCGGGTCGGGGAGCTGTTTTTT. It encodes CASSLERVGELFF.